These 25 T cell receptor beta chains originate from one sample sequenced in a study of T cell responses to AZD1222 COVID-19 vaccine. TCRdb's table, derived via immunoSEQ multiplex PCR, lists solely in-frame clones and lacks some. The table records approximately 110,000 clones, 88% of them present only once. The sample in question was peripheral blood, obtained on day 0 of AZD1222 vaccination. Source of these receptors: an adult in good health.

This clone was detected a few times. This chain connects TRBV9 to TRBJ1-5, with 7 bases fitting TRBD1. J lost 5 bases, V lost 4 bases, and 9 bases had no gene match. The CDR3 has 15 residues. Germline V gene lookup returns CDR1 SGDLS and CDR2 YYNGEE. CDR3 coding DNA: TGTGCCAGCAGCTCGACAGGGAGGGATTATCAGCCCCAGCATTTT. Its translation is CASSSTGRDYQPQHF.

This chain links TRBV30 with TRBJ1-2; unclear D gene. The CDR3 spans 11 residues. CDR1 is GTSNPN, CDR2 SVGIG, per germline (reference sequence). Trimming pared 5 bases from V and 8 bases from J, leaving 12 bases between. The CDR3 region is CAWVTSGGYTF. The CDR3 DNA reads as TGTGCCTGGGTCACAAGTGGAGGCTACACCTTC.

The chain carries TRBV29-1 and TRBJ1-1, with TRBD1 matching 7 bases. The CDR3 contains 13 residues. CDR1 and CDR2 (germline): SQVTM, ANQGSEA. V lost 7 bases, J lost 6 bases, and 11 bases stayed unmatched. CDR3 nucleotides: TGCAGCGCCCCCGGTTGGCAGGGGGCTGAAGCTTTCTTT. Amino acid sequence: CSAPGWQGAEAFF. Combining the CDR3 with reference TRBV29-1 and TRBJ1-1 gives the whole variable domain SAVISQKPSRDICQRGTSLTIQCQVDSQVTMMFWYRQQPGQSLTLIATANQGSEATYESGFVIDKFPISRPNLTFSTLTVSNMSPEDSSIYLCSAPGWQGAEAFFGQGTRLTVV.

This clone was counted only a few times. The chain recombines TRBV5-1 with TRBJ1-2, with 7 bases identical to TRBD1. J lost 5 bases, V lost 2 bases, and 9 bases had no gene match. From germline, CDR1 is SGHRS and CDR2 YFSETQ. CDR3 length equals 15 residues. This chain's CDR3 is CASSLMQGDIYGYTF. The CDR3 DNA is TGCGCCAGCAGCTTAATGCAGGGGGATATTTATGGCTACACCTTC.

The J gene is TRBJ1-1, the V gene TRBV29-1, with 7 bases aligning to TRBD1. The CDR3 has 14 residues. In germline, CDR1 is SQVTM, CDR2 ANQGSEA. V gave up 4 bases and J gave up 5 bases; unmatched junction bases: 10. In DNA form, the CDR3 reads TGCAGCGTTGTTCGGCAGGGGGGTTCGACTGAAGCTTTCTTT. Protein sequence: CSVVRQGGSTEAFF.

The table lists this clone with a few counts. This chain links TRBV1 with TRBJ1-6. TRBV1 is a known pseudogene. The CDR3 sequence is 15 residues long. The CDR3 bases are TGCACCAGCAGCCGGATCGATGGAGGGAATTCACCCCTCCACTTT. Translation: CTSSRIDGGNSPLHF.

V and J are TRBV29-1 and TRBJ1-1; D is undetermined. This CDR3 has 10 amino acids. Trimming took off 6 bases at V and 6 bases at J, with 8 bases between the two ends. CDR1 SQVTM and CDR2 ANQGSEA come from the germline V gene. Here the CDR3 reads CSVATSEAFF. The CDR3 DNA follows: TGCAGCGTAGCCACCTCTGAAGCTTTCTTT. Full variable domain (missing parts from reference TRBV29-1 and TRBJ1-1): SAVISQKPSRDICQRGTSLTIQCQVDSQVTMMFWYRQQPGQSLTLIATANQGSEATYESGFVIDKFPISRPNLTFSTLTVSNMSPEDSSIYLCSVATSEAFFGQGTRLTVV.

This chain uses TRBV5-1 with TRBJ2-1; 9 positions match TRBD1. V was clipped by 3 bases and J by 2 bases; unmatched bases: 3. There are 15 residues in the CDR3. CDR1 is SGHRS and CDR2 is YFSETQ in the germline V gene. The CDR3 nucleotides read TGCGCCAGCAGCTCAGGACAGGGGCCCTACAATGAGCAGTTCTTC. Its translation is CASSSGQGPYNEQFF. The full variable domain, rest sourced from reference TRBV5-1 and TRBJ2-1, is KAGVTQTPRYLIKTRGQQVTLSCSPISGHRSVSWYQQTPGQGLQFLFEYFSETQRNKGNFPGRFSGRQFSNSRSEMNVSTLELGDSALYLCASSSGQGPYNEQFFGPGTRLTVL.

V gene TRBV18 combines with J gene TRBJ2-5; D is unclear. The CDR3 runs 13 residues. Trimming stripped 2 bases from V and 2 bases from J, with 6 bases between. Germline lookup yields CDR1 KGHSH and CDR2 LQKENI. The CDR3 nucleotides are TGTGCCAGCTCACCAGACACTCAAGAGACCCAGTACTTC. This codes for CASSPDTQETQYF.

This clone was observed a single time. V usage is TRBV6-2 or TRBV6-3 and J usage is TRBJ2-1; 11 bases are a match to TRBD2. The junction had 7 bases not matched to a gene; V was cut back by 5 bases and J by 4 bases. The CDR3 totals 16 residues. Germline V CDR1 and CDR2: MNHEY, SVGEGT. This chain's CDR3 is CASSPRLAGKYNEQFF. CDR3 in DNA: TGTGCCAGCAGTCCCCGACTAGCGGGGAAGTACAATGAGCAGTTCTTC.

This clone was seen only once. The rearrangement joins TRBV23-1 to TRBJ2-3; D is unclear. TRBV23-1 qualifies as an ORF whose function is uncertain. V was trimmed by 0 bases and J by 1 base, leaving 14 bases between them. This CDR3 spans 17 amino acids. CDR3 region: CASSQSPPQQGTDTQYF. Written as DNA, the CDR3 is TGCGCCAGCAGTCAATCGCCCCCGCAGCAGGGCACAGATACGCAGTATTTT.

This sequence joins TRBV5-1 and TRBJ2-1; D could derive from TRBD1 or TRBD2 (5 bases each). The CDR3 totals 13 residues. Trimming took off 0 bases at V and 6 bases at J, with 7 bases between the two ends. Germline lookup yields CDR1 SGHRS and CDR2 YFSETQ. The CDR3 DNA sequence: TGCGCCAGCAGCTTGGAGGGACCCAATGAGCAGTTCTTC. Translation gives CASSLEGPNEQFF.

The rearrangement links TRBV27 to TRBJ1-2; D possibly corresponds to TRBD1 (5 bases). CDR1 and CDR2 (germline): MNHEY, SMNVEV (reference sequence). This CDR3 comprises 18 residues. The V end lost 6 bases, the J end lost 4 bases, and 27 bases lay between the germline ends. The CDR3 DNA reads TGTGCCAGCAGCCTAAGGGCTAGCCGACCGGACAAATCCTATGGCTACACCTTC. Protein product: CASSLRASRPDKSYGYTF.

The chain links TRBV3-1 (or the pseudogene TRBV3-2) to TRBJ2-1; TRBD2 matches at 13 bases. Germline CDR1 reads LGHDT; CDR2 reads YNNKEL (reference sequence). There are 16 residues in the CDR3. The V segment lost 4 bases and the J segment 4 bases; nucleotides outside the gene matches: 4. CDR3: CASSRGTSGMYNEQFF. The CDR3 nucleotides read TGTGCCAGCAGCCGTGGGACTAGCGGGATGTACAATGAGCAGTTCTTC.

This rearrangement joins TRBV5-6 to TRBJ1-2; D remains ambiguous. This CDR3 has 15 amino acids. V gave up 5 bases and J gave up 5 bases, with 19 bases separating them. The germline V gene has CDR1 SGHDT and CDR2 YYEEEE. The CDR3 bases are TGTGCCAGCAGGGGCGGTGGGCGACGGTATTATGGCTACACCTTC. This encodes CASRGGGRRYYGYTF. The variable domain in full, with the rest retrieved from reference TRBV5-6 and TRBJ1-2, is DAGVTQSPTHLIKTRGQQVTLRCSPKSGHDTVSWYQQALGQGPQFIFQYYEEEERQRGNFPDRFSGHQFPNYSSELNVNALLLGDSALYLCASRGGGRRYYGYTFGSGTRLTVV.

The chain combines TRBV11-3 with TRBJ2-3, with TRBD2 matching 9 bases. The CDR3 contains 17 residues. Trimming at V came to 1 base and at J to 0 bases, leaving 5 bases not matched to a gene. CDR1 and CDR2 (germline): SGHNT, YENEEA. CDR3 DNA sequence: TGTGCCAGCAGCTTAGGCCGACTAGCGGCTAGCACAGATACGCAGTATTTT. It encodes CASSLGRLAASTDTQYF.

This clone was detected a few times. J is TRBJ1-2 and V is TRBV5-5, with D tentatively TRBD1 (6 bases). The CDR3 sequence is 12 residues long. V lost 0 bases and J lost 12, with 12 bases in between. CDR1 is SGHKS, CDR2 YYEKEE, per germline (reference sequence). CDR3 residues: CASSLALGGDTF. The CDR3, as DNA: TGTGCCAGCAGCTTGGCCCTCGGGGGCGACACCTTC.

The chain couples TRBV20-1 to TRBJ2-3; TRBD2 is a possible D gene (5 bases). The CDR3 runs to 14 residues. Per germline, CDR1 DFQATT and CDR2 SNEGSKA (reference sequence). Trimming left V 3 bases short and J 2 bases short, with 12 bases between. DNA of the CDR3: TGCAGTGCTAGTGTAGGGCGGGTCACAGATACGCAGTATTTT. Its protein is CSASVGRVTDTQYF.

The sample holds a few counts of this clone. The chain couples TRBV30 to TRBJ2-2; D is unclear. V lost 3 bases and J 0 bases, leaving 5 bases between the germline ends. CDR1 GTSNPN and CDR2 SVGIG come from the germline V gene (reference sequence). The length of the CDR3 is 13 residues. The CDR3: CAWSSTNTGELFF. In DNA, the CDR3 is TGTGCCTGGAGCTCTACGAACACCGGGGAGCTGTTTTTT.

The chain joins TRBV28 to TRBJ1-6; 8 bases are a match to TRBD1. Germline V CDR1 and CDR2: MDHEN, SYDVKM. The CDR3 has 14 amino acids. The V segment lost 6 bases and the J segment 4 bases; nucleotides outside the gene matches: 2. This CDR3 reads CASSRQGYNSPLHF. DNA of the CDR3: TGTGCCAGCAGCAGACAGGGGTATAATTCACCCCTCCACTTT.

The chain recombines TRBV7-2 with TRBJ2-7, with 7 bases aligning to TRBD2. Germline V gene sequence: CDR1 SGHTA, CDR2 FQGNSA. The CDR3 has 15 amino acids. Losses at the gene ends were 5 bases for V and 0 bases for J; bases not matched to a gene: 7. The DNA of the CDR3 is TGTGCCAGCAGCCCCTCCGGGGGGTTCTCCTACGAGCAGTACTTC. Residues: CASSPSGGFSYEQYF.

V gene TRBV5-6 combines with J gene TRBJ1-3; no firm D call. Trimming cost V 1 base and J 4 bases, with 12 bases left between them. The CDR3 totals 15 residues. CDR1 SGHDT and CDR2 YYEEEE come from the germline V gene. CDR3 DNA sequence: TGTGCCAGCAGCTTGAACCCGGGAGCCGGAAACACCATATATTTT. Residues: CASSLNPGAGNTIYF.

The chain has TRBV5-6 and TRBJ1-2; no definite D call. In germline, CDR1 is SGHDT, CDR2 YYEEEE. The CDR3 is 13 amino acids. Trimming left V 4 bases short and J 8 bases short, with 15 bases between. CDR3 amino acids: CASSPPVMVGYTF. The CDR3 DNA reads as TGTGCCAGCAGCCCGCCCGTAATGGTGGGCTACACCTTC.

This clone was recorded only once. The V call is TRBV7-3, the J call TRBJ2-2; no firm D call. The CDR3 contains 14 residues. In germline, CDR1 is SGHTA, CDR2 FQGTGA. The V end was cut by 0 bases, the J end by 4 bases, with 6 bases between. Here the CDR3 reads CASSLTGVTGELFF. CDR3 in DNA: TGTGCCAGCAGCTTAACTGGGGTCACCGGGGAGCTGTTTTTT.

The chain couples TRBV27 to TRBJ1-5; D is perhaps TRBD1 (5 bases). In germline, CDR1 is MNHEY, CDR2 SMNVEV (reference sequence). The V and J ends lost 8 bases and 4 bases respectively, with 15 bases between them. The CDR3 runs 14 residues. This chain's CDR3 is CASWGGLRNQPQHF. CDR3 nucleotide sequence: TGTGCCAGCTGGGGGGGGTTAAGGAATCAGCCCCAGCATTTT.